One and the same sample provided the 12 T cell receptor beta chains below, sequenced in a study of response to subunit inactivated influenza vaccine. From the RT-PCR reads, TCRdb called clonotypes with MiXCR, one entry per CDR3 protein. The repertoire has 500,000 or so distinct CDR3 sequences, about 15% of them found once; the top ten carry less than 4%. The specimen comprised CD4+ T cells sorted from PBMCs, sampled roughly 24 months after vaccination. The source of these receptors is a man aged 50-75 years who received an inactivated influenza vaccine.

This clonotype was seen only a few times. This chain connects TRBV12-3 or TRBV12-4 to TRBJ2-3; 10 bases match TRBD2. The V segment lost 6 bases and the J segment 2 bases; nucleotides outside the gene matches: 5. The CDR3 is 15 amino acids. CDR3 in DNA: TGTGCCAGCAGGAGGACTAGCGGAAACACAGATACGCAGTATTTT. As protein: CASRRTSGNTDTQYF.

The genes are TRBV6-1 and TRBJ2-7; 7 bases align to TRBD1. The CDR3 spans 14 residues. The V gene's germline CDR1 is MNHNS and CDR2 SASEGT. V lost 10 bases, J lost 2 bases, and 11 bases stayed unmatched. Here the CDR3 DNA reads TGTGCCACCTCGACGACAGGGAACCCCTACGAGCAGTACTTC. Translating it yields CATSTTGNPYEQYF.

In this sample, this clonotype turned up many times. The J gene is TRBJ1-1, the V gene TRBV16; D remains ambiguous. The V end lost 4 bases, the J end lost 3 bases, and 3 bases lay between the germline ends. Germline V gives CDR1 KGHSY, CDR2 FQNENV. This CDR3 region has 11 residues. DNA of the CDR3: TGTGCCAGCAGCCCAGACACTGAAGCTTTCTTT. Encoded protein: CASSPDTEAFF.

This chain links TRBV20-1 with TRBJ1-2; tentative D call: TRBD1 (5 bases). Germline CDR1 reads DFQATT; CDR2 reads SNEGSKA (reference sequence). This CDR3 comprises 15 residues. With 0 bases removed from V and 7 bases from J, the gap between germline ends came to 18 bases. The CDR3 DNA sequence: TGCAGTGCTAGAGATCCTATTCGGGGGAATTCTGGCTACACCTTC. It is translated as CSARDPIRGNSGYTF.

In this sample, this clonotype turned up a few times. The rearrangement uses TRBV29-1 and TRBJ2-1; maybe TRBD2 (5 bases). Between the trimmed V and J ends, which lost 3 bases and 6 bases, there was a span of 18 bases. The CDR3 totals 15 residues. Germline CDR1 and CDR2: SQVTM and ANQGSEA. The CDR3 loop is CSVDLPHRGGNEQFF. The CDR3 DNA sequence: TGCAGCGTTGATCTGCCCCATCGGGGTGGCAATGAGCAGTTCTTC.

The chain joins TRBV28 to TRBJ1-1; TRBD1 is a possible D gene (5 bases). Germline V gene data show CDR1 as MDHEN and CDR2 as SYDVKM. The CDR3 is 13 residues long. Trimming removed 6 bases at V and 11 bases at J, with 19 bases between. This CDR3 reads CASSPGRVSTAFF. In DNA form, the CDR3 reads TGTGCCAGCAGCCCGGGGCGGGTGTCGACTGCTTTCTTT.

This clonotype was detected only a few times. The rearrangement joins TRBV11-3 to TRBJ2-7, with 10 bases matching TRBD1. CDR1 is SGHNT, CDR2 YENEEA, per germline. Trimming at V came to 5 bases and at J to 7 bases, leaving 8 bases not matched to a gene. CDR3 length equals 14 residues. In DNA, the CDR3 is TGTGCCAGCAGCACCGGGACAGGGGCGCTGGAGCAGTACTTC. This sequence encodes CASSTGTGALEQYF.

The chain recombines TRBV4-2 with TRBJ2-7; D ambiguous. This CDR3 has 14 residues. Germline-derived CDR1 and CDR2 are LGHNA and YNFKEQ. V lost 1 base to trimming and J lost 0 bases, with 7 bases between them. The CDR3 protein is CASSQGSDSYEQYF. The CDR3, as DNA: TGTGCCAGCAGCCAAGGTTCAGACTCCTACGAGCAGTACTTC.

The sample holds a few counts of this clonotype. The chain is built from TRBV6-2 or TRBV6-3 and TRBJ1-1, with D possibly TRBD1 on 5 matching bases. CDR3 length: 15 amino acids. Trimming took 2 bases from V and 1 from J, leaving 11 bases between them. Germline V gene sequence: CDR1 MNHEY, CDR2 SVGEGT. The CDR3 DNA reads TGTGCCAGCAGTTACGCCGGGACGGCGAACACTGAAGCTTTCTTT. Translating gives CASSYAGTANTEAFF.

This clonotype was counted only a few times. The J gene is TRBJ2-7, the V gene TRBV7-2; possibly TRBD1 or TRBD2 for D (5 bases each). V dropped 1 base and J dropped 2 bases, with 12 bases sitting between them. In germline, CDR1 is SGHTA, CDR2 FQGNSA. CDR3 length: 15 residues. The CDR3 DNA reads TGTGCCAGCAGCTTAGAGAGAGGGGTCGCCTACGAGCAGTACTTC. It specifies CASSLERGVAYEQYF.

CDR3 region: CASSVDRGLTDTQYF. The CDR3 bases are TGTGCCAGCAGCGTAGACAGGGGCCTCACAGATACGCAGTATTTT. The rearrangement uses TRBV9 and TRBJ2-3; the match to TRBD1 covers 7 bases. The germline gives CDR1 SGDLS, CDR2 YYNGEE. This CDR3 region has 15 residues. V gave up 0 bases and J gave up 2 bases; unmatched junction bases: 3.

The chain has TRBV20-1 and TRBJ2-3, with 7 bases lining up with TRBD1. J was trimmed by 2 bases and V by 5 bases; bases with no gene match: 16. CDR1 is DFQATT and CDR2 is SNEGSKA in the germline V gene (reference sequence). The CDR3 totals 17 residues. The CDR3 spells CSAGPFVGQGVTDTQYF. DNA for the CDR3: TGCAGTGCTGGCCCTTTTGTGGGTCAGGGGGTCACAGATACGCAGTATTTT.